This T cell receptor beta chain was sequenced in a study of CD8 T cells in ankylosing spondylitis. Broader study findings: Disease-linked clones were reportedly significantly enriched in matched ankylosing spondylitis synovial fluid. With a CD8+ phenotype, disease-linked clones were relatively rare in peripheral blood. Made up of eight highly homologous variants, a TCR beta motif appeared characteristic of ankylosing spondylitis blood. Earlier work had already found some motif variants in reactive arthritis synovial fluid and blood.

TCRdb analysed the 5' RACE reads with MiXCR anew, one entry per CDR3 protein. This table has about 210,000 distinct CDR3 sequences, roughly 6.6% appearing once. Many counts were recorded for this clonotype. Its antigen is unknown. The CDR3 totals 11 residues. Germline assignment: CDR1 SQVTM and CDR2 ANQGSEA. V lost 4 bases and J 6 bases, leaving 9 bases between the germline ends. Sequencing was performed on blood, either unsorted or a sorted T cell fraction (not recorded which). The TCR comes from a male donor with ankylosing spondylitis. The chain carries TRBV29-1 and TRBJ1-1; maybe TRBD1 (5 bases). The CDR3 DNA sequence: TGCAGCGTTGTTGGGGGACCTGAAGCTTTCTTT. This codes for CSVVGGPEAFF.